Listed here are 2 T cell receptor beta chains from one sample, sequenced in a study of CD8+ T cells in alopecia areata. As to treatment: oral pan-JAK inhibitor, 5-10 mg twice daily. Sequencing used cDNA as its template, made by extracting RNA and reverse transcribing it. Assay: immunoSEQ multiplex PCR; the TCRdb copy retains only in-frame clones and omits some. This sample carries 150,000 to 200,000 clones, around 51% of them seen once, and the ten largest clones take around 10%. This sample comprised CD8+ T cells sorted from blood, obtained at roughly week 53, from a patient treated with tofacitinib. The receptor set was obtained from a human donor with alopecia areata.

This clone was seen only a few times. V gene TRBV13 combines with J gene TRBJ2-7; D uncertain. The CDR3 length is 13 residues. The V and J ends lost 5 bases and 0 bases respectively, with 8 bases between them. Germline V gene data show CDR1 as PRHDT and CDR2 as FYEKMQ (reference sequence). CDR3 protein: CASSLPDSYEQYF. CDR3 in DNA: TGTGCCAGCAGCCTTCCGGACTCCTACGAGCAGTACTTC.

This clone turned up a few times. The chain is built from TRBV6-5 and TRBJ1-4; tentative D call: TRBD1 (5 bases). Germline V lookup: CDR1 MNHEY, CDR2 SVGAGI. V lost 2 bases to trimming and J lost 3 bases, with 10 bases between them. The CDR3 contains 15 residues. CDR3 DNA sequence: TGTGCCAGCAGTTACGTGGCAGGGCCTAATGAAAAACTGTTTTTT. This translates into CASSYVAGPNEKLFF.